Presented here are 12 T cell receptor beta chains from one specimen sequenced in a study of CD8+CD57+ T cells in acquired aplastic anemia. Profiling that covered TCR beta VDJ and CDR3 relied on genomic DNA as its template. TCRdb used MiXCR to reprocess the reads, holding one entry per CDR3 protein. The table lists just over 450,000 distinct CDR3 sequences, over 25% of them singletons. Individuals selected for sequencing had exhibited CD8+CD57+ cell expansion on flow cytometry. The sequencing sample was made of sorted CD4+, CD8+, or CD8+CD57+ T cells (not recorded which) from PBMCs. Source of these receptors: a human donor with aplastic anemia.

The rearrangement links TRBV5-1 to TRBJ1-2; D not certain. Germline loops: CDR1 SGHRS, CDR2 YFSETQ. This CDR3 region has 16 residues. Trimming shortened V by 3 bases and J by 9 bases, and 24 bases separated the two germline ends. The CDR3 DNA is TGCGCCAGCAGCTCCTCGAAGACTAGCGGGAAGTATAGCTACACCTTC. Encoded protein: CASSSSKTSGKYSYTF.

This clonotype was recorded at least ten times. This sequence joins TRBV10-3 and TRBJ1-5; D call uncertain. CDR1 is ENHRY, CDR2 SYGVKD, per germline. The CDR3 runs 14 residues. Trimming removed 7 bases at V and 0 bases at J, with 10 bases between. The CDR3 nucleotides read TGTGCCATCACCCCGGACGGTAGCAATCAGCCCCAGCATTTT. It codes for CAITPDGSNQPQHF.

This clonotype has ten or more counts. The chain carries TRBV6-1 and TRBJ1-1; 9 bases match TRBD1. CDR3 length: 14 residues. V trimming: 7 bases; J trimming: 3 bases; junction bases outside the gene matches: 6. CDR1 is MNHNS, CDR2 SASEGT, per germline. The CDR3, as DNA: TGTGCCAGCATGGGGACAGGGCCGTACACTGAAGCTTTCTTT. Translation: CASMGTGPYTEAFF.

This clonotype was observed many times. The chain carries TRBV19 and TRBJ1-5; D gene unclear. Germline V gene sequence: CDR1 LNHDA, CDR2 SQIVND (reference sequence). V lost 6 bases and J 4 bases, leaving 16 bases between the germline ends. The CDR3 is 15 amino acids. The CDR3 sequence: CASRAQISFNQPQHF. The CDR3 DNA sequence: TGTGCCAGTAGGGCTCAGATTTCTTTTAATCAGCCCCAGCATTTT.

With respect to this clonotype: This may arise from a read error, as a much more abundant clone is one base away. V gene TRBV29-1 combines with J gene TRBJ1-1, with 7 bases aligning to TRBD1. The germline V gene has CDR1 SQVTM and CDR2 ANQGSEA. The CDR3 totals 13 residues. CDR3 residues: CNAGQELNTEAFF. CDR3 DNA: TGCAACGCCGGACAGGAACTGAACACTGAAGCTTTCTTT.

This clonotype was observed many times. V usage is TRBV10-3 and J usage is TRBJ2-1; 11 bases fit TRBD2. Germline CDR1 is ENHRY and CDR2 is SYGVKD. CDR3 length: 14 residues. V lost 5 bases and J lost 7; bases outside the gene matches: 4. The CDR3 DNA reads TGTGCCATCAGTCGGATAGCGGGAGGGAATGAGCAGTTCTTC. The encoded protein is CAISRIAGGNEQFF.

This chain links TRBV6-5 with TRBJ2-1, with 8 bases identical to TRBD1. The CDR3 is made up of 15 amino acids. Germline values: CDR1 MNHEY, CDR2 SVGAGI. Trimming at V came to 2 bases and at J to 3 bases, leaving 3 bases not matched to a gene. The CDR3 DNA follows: TGTGCCAGCAGTTACGGGACAGGAGACTACAATGAGCAGTTCTTC. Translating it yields CASSYGTGDYNEQFF.

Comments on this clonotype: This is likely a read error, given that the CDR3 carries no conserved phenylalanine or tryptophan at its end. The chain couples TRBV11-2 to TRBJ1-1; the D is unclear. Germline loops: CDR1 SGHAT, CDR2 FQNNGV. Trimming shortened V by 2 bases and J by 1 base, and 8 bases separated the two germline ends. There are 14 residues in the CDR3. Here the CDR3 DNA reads TGTGCCAGCAGCTTAACGGAGGGGAACACTGAAGCTTTCCTT. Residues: CASSLTEGNTEAFL.

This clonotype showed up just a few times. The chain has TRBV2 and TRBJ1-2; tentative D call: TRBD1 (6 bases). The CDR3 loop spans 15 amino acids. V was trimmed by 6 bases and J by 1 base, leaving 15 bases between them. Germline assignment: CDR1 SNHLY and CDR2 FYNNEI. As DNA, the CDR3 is TGTGCCAGCAGGCCCGGGGGGGCGGGTAACTATGGCTACACCTTC. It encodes CASRPGGAGNYGYTF.

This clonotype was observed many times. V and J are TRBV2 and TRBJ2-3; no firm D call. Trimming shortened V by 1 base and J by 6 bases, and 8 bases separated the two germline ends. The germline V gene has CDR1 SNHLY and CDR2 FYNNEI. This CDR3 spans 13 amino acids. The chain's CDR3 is CASSEEVFDTQYF. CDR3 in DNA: TGTGCCAGCAGTGAAGAGGTTTTCGATACGCAGTATTTT.

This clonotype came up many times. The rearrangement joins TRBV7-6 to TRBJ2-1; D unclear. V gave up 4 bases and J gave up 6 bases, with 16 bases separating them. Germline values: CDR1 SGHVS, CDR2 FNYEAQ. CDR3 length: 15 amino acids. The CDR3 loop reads CASSSPGSVGNEQFF. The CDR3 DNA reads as TGTGCCAGCAGCTCACCGGGCTCGGTGGGCAATGAGCAGTTCTTC.

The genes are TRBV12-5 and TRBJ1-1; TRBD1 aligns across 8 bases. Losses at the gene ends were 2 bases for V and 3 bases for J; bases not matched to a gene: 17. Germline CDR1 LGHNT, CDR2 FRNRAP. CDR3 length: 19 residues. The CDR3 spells CASGLPTHTRDRRDTEAFF. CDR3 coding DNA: TGTGCTAGTGGTTTGCCAACACATACCCGGGACAGGCGGGACACTGAAGCTTTCTTT.